These T cell receptor beta chains were read from a single sample in a study of blood T cells in healthy people across ages. From the 5' RACE reads, TCRdb called clonotypes with MiXCR, one entry per CDR3 protein. The table has around 800,000 distinct CDR3 sequences, 44% seen once; the top ten hold approximately 20%. The sequenced sample was blood. These receptors all come from a man aged 55-75 years in good health. CDR3s include the opening cysteine and the closing phenylalanine or tryptophan. A D gene is named only where the DNA matches it firmly. Not all rows give a size; the values are once, few, many and, for expanded clones, a class.

j_call: TRBJ2-7
v_call: TRBV20-1
d_call: TRBD2
clone_size: -
cdr3_length: 15
cdr3_nt: TGCAGTGTGAAACCTCCGGGACTAGCGGGGAACGAGCAGTACTTC
cdr3_aa: CSVKPPGLAGNEQYF

j_call: TRBJ2-6
v_call: TRBV2
d_call: -
clone_size: -
cdr3_length: 12
cdr3_nt: TGTGCCAGCAGGCAGTTAACGGACGTCCTGACTTTC
cdr3_aa: CASRQLTDVLTF

j_call: TRBJ1-1
v_call: TRBV7-6
d_call: TRBD1
clone_size: few
cdr3_length: 15
cdr3_nt: TGTGCCAGCAGCTTAGGACAGGGAGCGGGGACTGAAGCTTTCTTT
cdr3_aa: CASSLGQGAGTEAFF

j_call: TRBJ2-1
v_call: TRBV3-1
d_call: TRBD2
clone_size: -
cdr3_length: 13
cdr3_nt: TGTGCCAGCAGCCCGACTAGCGTCCATGAGCAGATCTTC
cdr3_aa: CASSPTSVHEQIF

j_call: TRBJ1-5
v_call: TRBV20-1
d_call: -
clone_size: -
cdr3_length: 16
cdr3_nt: TGCAGTGCTAGTCTGGGGGTGGTATATAGCAATCAGCCCCAGCATTTT
cdr3_aa: CSASLGVVYSNQPQHF

j_call: TRBJ2-3
v_call: TRBV20-1
d_call: TRBD1
clone_size: -
cdr3_length: 14
cdr3_nt: TGCAGTGCTAGAAAGACAGGGAGCACAGATACGCAGTATTTT
cdr3_aa: CSARKTGSTDTQYF

j_call: TRBJ2-5
v_call: TRBV29-1
d_call: TRBD2
clone_size: -
cdr3_length: 16
cdr3_nt: TGCAGCGTTGAACCCCGGAGGACTAGGCATTACAATGAGCAGTACTTC
cdr3_aa: CSVEPRRTRHYNEQYF

j_call: TRBJ1-2
v_call: TRBV7-2
d_call: TRBD1
clone_size: -
cdr3_length: 15
cdr3_nt: TGTGCCAGCAGCTCGGACAGGGCGGCGTGGGGTGGCTACACCTTC
cdr3_aa: CASSSDRAAWGGYTF

j_call: TRBJ2-3
v_call: TRBV7-9
d_call: -
clone_size: -
cdr3_length: 13
cdr3_nt: TGTGCCAGCAGCTTAGAGGCCCCTCATACGCAGTATTTT
cdr3_aa: CASSLEAPHTQYF

j_call: TRBJ2-1
v_call: TRBV27
d_call: -
clone_size: -
cdr3_length: 14
cdr3_nt: TGTGCCAGCAGTTACAACCTGGATAGAGATGAGCAGTTCTTC
cdr3_aa: CASSYNLDRDEQFF

j_call: TRBJ2-7
v_call: TRBV4-1
d_call: -
clone_size: once
cdr3_length: 16
cdr3_nt: TGCGCCAGCAGCCAAGAACGGGGGCCCCTCTCCTACGAGCAGTACTTC
cdr3_aa: CASSQERGPLSYEQYF

j_call: TRBJ2-5
v_call: TRBV2
d_call: TRBD1
clone_size: -
cdr3_length: 18
cdr3_nt: TGTGCCAGCCTAACGTTGACAGGGGGCGAGAGTAGACAAGAGACCCAGTACTTC
cdr3_aa: CASLTLTGGESRQETQYF

j_call: TRBJ2-1
v_call: TRBV12-3/TRBV12-4
d_call: TRBD2
clone_size: -
cdr3_length: 15
cdr3_nt: TGTGCCAGCAGTATAGGATCTAGCGGGGAGGGTGAGCAGTTCTTC
cdr3_aa: CASSIGSSGEGEQFF

j_call: TRBJ2-1
v_call: TRBV20-1
d_call: -
clone_size: many
cdr3_length: 14
cdr3_nt: TGCAGTGCTAGGGAACCGGGACTTCACAATGAGCAGTTCTTC
cdr3_aa: CSAREPGLHNEQFF

j_call: TRBJ2-5
v_call: TRBV18
d_call: -
clone_size: -
cdr3_length: 15
cdr3_nt: TGTGCCAGCTCACCAGAAACCGACTCCATAGAGACCCAGTACTTC
cdr3_aa: CASSPETDSIETQYF

j_call: TRBJ1-4
v_call: TRBV20-1
d_call: -
clone_size: -
cdr3_length: 12
cdr3_nt: TGCAGTGCTAGGACGGTGGGTGAAAAACTGTTTTTT
cdr3_aa: CSARTVGEKLFF

j_call: TRBJ2-1
v_call: TRBV5-1
d_call: -
clone_size: few
cdr3_length: 12
cdr3_nt: TGCGCCAGCGGGCAGGGGGGCAATGAGCAGTTCTTC
cdr3_aa: CASGQGGNEQFF

j_call: TRBJ2-7
v_call: TRBV27
d_call: -
clone_size: -
cdr3_length: 14
cdr3_nt: TGTGCCAGCAGTGGGAATGGGGAGGAATACGAGCAGTACTTC
cdr3_aa: CASSGNGEEYEQYF

j_call: TRBJ1-2
v_call: TRBV20-1
d_call: TRBD1
clone_size: few
cdr3_length: 14
cdr3_nt: TGCAGTGCTAGAGGGACAGGGGAAGCTTATGGCTACACCTTC
cdr3_aa: CSARGTGEAYGYTF

j_call: TRBJ2-5
v_call: TRBV5-1
d_call: -
clone_size: few
cdr3_length: 16
cdr3_nt: TGCGCCAGCAGTACGGGCCAGGGGTTCGGGGTGGAGACCCAGTACTTC
cdr3_aa: CASSTGQGFGVETQYF

j_call: TRBJ1-1
v_call: TRBV3-1
d_call: -
clone_size: -
cdr3_length: 13
cdr3_nt: TGTGCCAGCAGCCCCCTCGAGGGCCAAGGAGCTTTCTTT
cdr3_aa: CASSPLEGQGAFF

j_call: TRBJ2-1
v_call: TRBV6-7
d_call: TRBD2
clone_size: few
cdr3_length: 18
cdr3_nt: TGTGCCAGCAGTTACGAGCATCAGCGGGGGGGCCTCTACAATGAGCAGTTCTTC
cdr3_aa: CASSYEHQRGGLYNEQFF

j_call: TRBJ2-1
v_call: TRBV2
d_call: TRBD1
clone_size: many
cdr3_length: 16
cdr3_nt: TGTGCCAGCAGTCTCAGGGGGCCCAGCTCCTACAATGAGCAGTTCTTC
cdr3_aa: CASSLRGPSSYNEQFF

j_call: TRBJ1-2
v_call: TRBV6-5
d_call: -
clone_size: -
cdr3_length: 12
cdr3_nt: TGTGCCAGCAGCCCCGGGGGAAGTGGCTACACCTTC
cdr3_aa: CASSPGGSGYTF

j_call: TRBJ1-6
v_call: TRBV7-2
d_call: -
clone_size: -
cdr3_length: 14
cdr3_nt: TGTGCCAGCAGCTTTGCAGGGGAGGGTTCACCCCTCCACTTT
cdr3_aa: CASSFAGEGSPLHF

j_call: TRBJ2-3
v_call: TRBV12-3/TRBV12-4
d_call: -
clone_size: -
cdr3_length: 15
cdr3_nt: TGTGCCAGCAGTTTAGGGGGGACTTTTGCAGATACGCAGTATTTT
cdr3_aa: CASSLGGTFADTQYF

j_call: TRBJ2-5
v_call: TRBV6-2/TRBV6-3
d_call: -
clone_size: few
cdr3_length: 9
cdr3_nt: TGTGTTCCGGTGGAGACCCAGTACTTC
cdr3_aa: CVPVETQYF

j_call: TRBJ2-7
v_call: TRBV20-1
d_call: TRBD1
clone_size: -
cdr3_length: 14
cdr3_nt: TGCAGTGCGGCCCTACAGGGGCGTTCCTACGAGCAGTACTTC
cdr3_aa: CSAALQGRSYEQYF

j_call: TRBJ2-1
v_call: TRBV13
d_call: TRBD2
clone_size: few
cdr3_length: 17
cdr3_nt: TGTGCCAGCAGCTGGGGACTAGCGGGGGGGCCCTACAATGAGCAGTTCTTC
cdr3_aa: CASSWGLAGGPYNEQFF

j_call: TRBJ1-2
v_call: TRBV27
d_call: -
clone_size: -
cdr3_length: 16
cdr3_nt: TGTGCCAGCAGCACTTTGTTTTCAGCTAACAGCTATGGCTACACCTTC
cdr3_aa: CASSTLFSANSYGYTF

j_call: TRBJ2-7
v_call: TRBV5-1
d_call: -
clone_size: few
cdr3_length: 12
cdr3_nt: TGCGCCAGCCACCGGGACGGATACGAGCAGTACTTC
cdr3_aa: CASHRDGYEQYF

j_call: TRBJ2-1
v_call: TRBV6-5
d_call: TRBD2
clone_size: -
cdr3_length: 16
cdr3_nt: TGTGCCAGCAGTTACGGAGCGGGGGGTTCCTACAATGAGCAGTTCTTC
cdr3_aa: CASSYGAGGSYNEQFF

j_call: TRBJ2-7
v_call: TRBV7-2
d_call: -
clone_size: -
cdr3_length: 14
cdr3_nt: TGTGCCAGCAGCCGCGTGGGGGGACTGAACGCGCAGTACTTC
cdr3_aa: CASSRVGGLNAQYF

j_call: TRBJ2-7
v_call: TRBV5-1
d_call: TRBD1
clone_size: -
cdr3_length: 14
cdr3_nt: TGCGCCAGCAGCCCCAGGGACAGGATGAACGAGCAGTACTTC
cdr3_aa: CASSPRDRMNEQYF

j_call: TRBJ2-5
v_call: TRBV6-6
d_call: -
clone_size: few
cdr3_length: 15
cdr3_nt: TGTGCCAGCAGTCCCCCGTTGGGGGGCGGGAAGACCCAGTACTTC
cdr3_aa: CASSPPLGGGKTQYF

j_call: TRBJ2-7
v_call: TRBV20-1
d_call: -
clone_size: few
cdr3_length: 13
cdr3_nt: TGCAGTGCTAGCGGGGGAGAATCCTACGAGCAGTACTTC
cdr3_aa: CSASGGESYEQYF

j_call: TRBJ2-1
v_call: TRBV5-1
d_call: -
clone_size: -
cdr3_length: 14
cdr3_nt: TGCGCCAGCAGCTTGGACAACTCCTACAATGAGCAGTTCTTC
cdr3_aa: CASSLDNSYNEQFF

j_call: TRBJ1-5
v_call: TRBV28
d_call: -
clone_size: once
cdr3_length: 17
cdr3_nt: TGTGCCAGCAGTTTGCCCCGGGGACACCTCCTGAATCAGCCCCAGCATTTT
cdr3_aa: CASSLPRGHLLNQPQHF

j_call: TRBJ2-3
v_call: TRBV4-1
d_call: -
clone_size: -
cdr3_length: 16
cdr3_nt: TGCGCCAGCAGCCCAGCGGGCAGGATGCTCACAGATACGCAGTATTTT
cdr3_aa: CASSPAGRMLTDTQYF

j_call: TRBJ1-4
v_call: TRBV12-3/TRBV12-4
d_call: -
clone_size: -
cdr3_length: 15
cdr3_nt: TGTGCCAGCAGATCCGACCGAAGGGCGGATGAAAAACTGTTTTTT
cdr3_aa: CASRSDRRADEKLFF

j_call: TRBJ1-1
v_call: TRBV27
d_call: -
clone_size: -
cdr3_length: 14
cdr3_nt: TGTGCCAGCAGTCCGGGACGGCGGAACACTGAAGCTTTCTTT
cdr3_aa: CASSPGRRNTEAFF

j_call: TRBJ2-7
v_call: TRBV6-6
d_call: TRBD1
clone_size: few
cdr3_length: 13
cdr3_nt: TGTGCCAGCAGATCAGGGGGTCTCTACGAGCAGTACTTC
cdr3_aa: CASRSGGLYEQYF

j_call: TRBJ1-2
v_call: TRBV27
d_call: -
clone_size: -
cdr3_length: 13
cdr3_nt: TGTGCCAGCAGTTTAGCCATAACGGGTGGCTACACCTTC
cdr3_aa: CASSLAITGGYTF

j_call: TRBJ2-5
v_call: TRBV5-1
d_call: -
clone_size: few
cdr3_length: 15
cdr3_nt: TGCGCCAGCAGCCCCTTTGGGTTGGAACAAGAGACCCAGTACTTC
cdr3_aa: CASSPFGLEQETQYF

j_call: TRBJ2-3
v_call: TRBV27
d_call: -
clone_size: -
cdr3_length: 16
cdr3_nt: TGTGCCAGCAGTTTAAAACCCCGGGGCTACACAGATACGCAGTATTTT
cdr3_aa: CASSLKPRGYTDTQYF

j_call: TRBJ2-7
v_call: TRBV29-1
d_call: TRBD2
clone_size: -
cdr3_length: 14
cdr3_nt: TGCAGCGTTGTTGATACAGCGGGGTACAATGAGCAGTACTTC
cdr3_aa: CSVVDTAGYNEQYF

j_call: TRBJ2-1
v_call: TRBV6-6
d_call: -
clone_size: few
cdr3_length: 12
cdr3_nt: TGTGCCAGCAGTTACGGGGGTCATGAGCAGTTCTTC
cdr3_aa: CASSYGGHEQFF

j_call: TRBJ2-7
v_call: TRBV10-3
d_call: -
clone_size: few
cdr3_length: 14
cdr3_nt: TGTGCCATCAGTGATCAAGGGCCATACAATGAGCAGTACTTC
cdr3_aa: CAISDQGPYNEQYF

j_call: TRBJ2-5
v_call: TRBV30
d_call: -
clone_size: few
cdr3_length: 13
cdr3_nt: TGTGCCTGGAGGTCCCGGGGCCAAGAGACCCAGTACTTC
cdr3_aa: CAWRSRGQETQYF

j_call: TRBJ2-1
v_call: TRBV7-2
d_call: -
clone_size: -
cdr3_length: 16
cdr3_nt: TGTGCCAGCAGCTCACCCCGGCCGTCCTCCTACAATGAGCAGTTCTTC
cdr3_aa: CASSSPRPSSYNEQFF

j_call: TRBJ2-5
v_call: TRBV6-5
d_call: -
clone_size: few
cdr3_length: 13
cdr3_nt: TGTGCCAGCAGTTACCGGTGGCAAGAGACCCAGTACTTC
cdr3_aa: CASSYRWQETQYF

j_call: TRBJ1-1
v_call: TRBV5-1
d_call: TRBD1
clone_size: -
cdr3_length: 15
cdr3_nt: TGCGCCAGCAGTGTTCAGGGGGCGCGGAACACTGAAGCTTTCTTT
cdr3_aa: CASSVQGARNTEAFF

j_call: TRBJ1-2
v_call: TRBV4-3
d_call: TRBD1
clone_size: -
cdr3_length: 14
cdr3_nt: TGCGCCAGCAGCCAATCGACAGGGCTCCCTGGCTACACCTTC
cdr3_aa: CASSQSTGLPGYTF